This T cell receptor beta chain was profiled in a study of control samples from healthy donors and cancer patients. Clones were sequenced by immunoSEQ multiplex PCR, and TCRdb holds only the in-frame ones, with some missing. There are approximately 100,000 clones in the sample; more than 75% occur only once, and roughly 2% lies in the top ten. CDR3 length: 15 amino acids. The germline V gene has CDR1 LNHDA and CDR2 SQIVND (reference sequence). The V end lost 1 base, the J end lost 0 bases, and 9 bases lay between the germline ends. The gene calls are TRBV19 and TRBJ1-2; D ambiguous. Source material: blood. The source is a man aged 60-69 years in good health. This CDR3 is CASSIGARANYGYTF. The CDR3 region has the DNA TGTGCCAGTAGTATAGGAGCTCGAGCTAACTATGGCTACACCTTC.